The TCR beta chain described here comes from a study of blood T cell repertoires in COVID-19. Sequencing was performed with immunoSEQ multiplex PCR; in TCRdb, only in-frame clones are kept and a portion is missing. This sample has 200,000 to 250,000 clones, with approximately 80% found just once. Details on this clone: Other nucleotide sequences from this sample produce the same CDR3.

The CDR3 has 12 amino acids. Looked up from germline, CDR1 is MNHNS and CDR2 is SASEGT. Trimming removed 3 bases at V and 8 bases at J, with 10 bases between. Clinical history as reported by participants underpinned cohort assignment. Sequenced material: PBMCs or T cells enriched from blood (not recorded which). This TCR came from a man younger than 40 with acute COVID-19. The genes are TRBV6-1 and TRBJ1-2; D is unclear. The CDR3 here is CASSDLGRGYTF. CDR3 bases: TGTGCCAGCAGTGACCTGGGGAGGGGCTACACCTTC.